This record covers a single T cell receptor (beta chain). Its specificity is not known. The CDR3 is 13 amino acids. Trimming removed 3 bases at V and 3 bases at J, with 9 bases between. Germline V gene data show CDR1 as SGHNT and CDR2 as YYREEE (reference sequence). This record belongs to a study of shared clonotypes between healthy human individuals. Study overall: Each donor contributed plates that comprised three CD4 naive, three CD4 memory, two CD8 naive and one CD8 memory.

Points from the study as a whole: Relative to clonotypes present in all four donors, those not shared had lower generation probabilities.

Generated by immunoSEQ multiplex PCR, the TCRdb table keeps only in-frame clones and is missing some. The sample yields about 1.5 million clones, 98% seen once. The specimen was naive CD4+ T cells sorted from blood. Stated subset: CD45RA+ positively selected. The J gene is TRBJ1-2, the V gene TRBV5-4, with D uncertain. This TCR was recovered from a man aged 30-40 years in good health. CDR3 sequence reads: CASSSRYDYGYTF. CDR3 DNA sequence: TGTGCCAGCAGCTCCAGGTACGACTATGGCTACACCTTC. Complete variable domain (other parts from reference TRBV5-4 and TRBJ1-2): ETGVTQSPTHLIKTRGQQVTLRCSSQSGHNTVSWYQQALGQGPQFIFQYYREEENGRGNFPPRFSGLQFPNYSSELNVNALELDDSALYLCASSSRYDYGYTFGSGTRLTVV.